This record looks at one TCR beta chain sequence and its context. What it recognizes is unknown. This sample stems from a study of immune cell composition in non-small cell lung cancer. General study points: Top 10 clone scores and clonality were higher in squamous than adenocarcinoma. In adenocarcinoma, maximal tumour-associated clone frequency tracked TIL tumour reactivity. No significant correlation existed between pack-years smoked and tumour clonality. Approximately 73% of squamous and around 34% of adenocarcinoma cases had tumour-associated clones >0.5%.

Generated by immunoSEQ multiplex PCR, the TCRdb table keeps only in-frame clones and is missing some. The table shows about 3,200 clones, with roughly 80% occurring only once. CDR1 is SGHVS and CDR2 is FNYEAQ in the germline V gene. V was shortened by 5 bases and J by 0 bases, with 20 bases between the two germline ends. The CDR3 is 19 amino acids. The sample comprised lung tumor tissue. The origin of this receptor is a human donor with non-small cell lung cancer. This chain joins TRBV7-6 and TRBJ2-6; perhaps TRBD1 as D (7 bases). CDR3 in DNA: TGTGCCAGCAGCCACGAACGACAGGGACTGATCTCTGGGGCCAACGTCCTGACTTTC. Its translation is CASSHERQGLISGANVLTF.